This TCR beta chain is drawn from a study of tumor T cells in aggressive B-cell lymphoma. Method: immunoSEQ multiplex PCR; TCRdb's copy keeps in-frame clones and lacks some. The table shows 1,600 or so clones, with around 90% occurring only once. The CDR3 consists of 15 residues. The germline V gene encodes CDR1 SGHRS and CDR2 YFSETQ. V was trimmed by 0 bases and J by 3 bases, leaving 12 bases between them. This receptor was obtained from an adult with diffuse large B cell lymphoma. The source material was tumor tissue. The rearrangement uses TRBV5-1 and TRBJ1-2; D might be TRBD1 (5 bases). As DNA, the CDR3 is TGCGCCAGCAGCTTGGAAGGGGCAGGGCACTATGGCTACACCTTC. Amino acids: CASSLEGAGHYGYTF.